This T cell receptor (beta chain) emerged from a study of blood T cells in healthy people across ages. About the research overall: Through template switching, about one barcoded beta molecule was captured per two T cells, as measured in model experiments.

Next came a second PCR, run for roughly 6 to 11 cycles, which used a sample-barcoded 5' primer along with a J-beta primer mix. Each CDR3 protein is one row after TCRdb ran MiXCR on the 5' RACE reads. Here the sample spans hundreds of thousands of distinct CDR3 sequences, approximately 50% being singletons. Germline V lookup: CDR1 LNHNV, CDR2 YYDKDF (reference sequence). V dropped 5 bases and J dropped 3 bases, with 17 bases sitting between them. The length of the CDR3 is 15 residues. The chain joins TRBV15 to TRBJ2-7; TRBD2 is a possible D gene (5 bases). The receptor was derived from a woman aged 55-75 years in good health. Material for sequencing was blood. CDR3 sequence reads: CATSGSASSFYEQYF. Written as DNA, the CDR3 is TGTGCCACCAGCGGATCCGCTAGCAGTTTCTACGAGCAGTACTTC.